The subject of this entry is one T cell receptor beta chain. Its target is not known. The sample originates from a study of shared clonotypes between healthy human individuals. Study results and limitations: Naive subsets generally had larger estimated richness than memory subsets. The four-donor shared clonotypes exceeded non-shared clonotypes in generation probability, with non-shared ones scoring lower.

TCRdb's copy holds only in-frame clones and misses some; the assay was immunoSEQ multiplex PCR. Of millions of clones detected, roughly nine tenths appear once; the ten largest clones hold around 0.14%. The length of the CDR3 is 18 residues. Germline values: CDR1 SGDLS, CDR2 YYNGEE. V shed 3 bases and J shed 7 bases, with 26 bases lying between them. The receptor's source is a man younger than 30 in good health. The rearrangement uses TRBV9 and TRBJ2-1; maybe TRBD1 (5 bases). Sequenced input: naive CD4+ T cells sorted from blood. Regarding subset: CD45RA+ positively selected. DNA for the CDR3: TGTGCCAGCAGCGGGTACCTCCAGGGTATGATGGGGTTTAATGAGCAGTTCTTC. It translates to CASSGYLQGMMGFNEQFF.